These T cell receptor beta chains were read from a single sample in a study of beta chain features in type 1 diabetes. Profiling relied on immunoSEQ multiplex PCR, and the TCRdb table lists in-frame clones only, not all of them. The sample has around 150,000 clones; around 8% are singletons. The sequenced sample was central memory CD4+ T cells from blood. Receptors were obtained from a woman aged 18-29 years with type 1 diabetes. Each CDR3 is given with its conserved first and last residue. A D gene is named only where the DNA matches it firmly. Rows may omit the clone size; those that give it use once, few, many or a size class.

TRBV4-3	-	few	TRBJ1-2	TGCGCCAGCAGCCAAGGGGGGCGCGGCTATGGCTACACCTTC	CASSQGGRGYGYTF
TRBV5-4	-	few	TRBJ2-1	TGTGCCAGCAGCTTGGCGCGGAGCTCCTACAATGAGCAGTTCTTC	CASSLARSSYNEQFF
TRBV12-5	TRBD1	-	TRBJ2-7	TGTGCTAGTGGTTCAGGGGGCGGGATCGAGCAGTACTTC	CASGSGGGIEQYF
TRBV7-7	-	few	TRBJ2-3	TGTGCCAGCAGCTCCGGGGAAAGCACAGATACGCAGTATTTT	CASSSGESTDTQYF
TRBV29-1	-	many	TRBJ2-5	TGCAGCGTCGCTAGGGGTCAAGAGACCCAGTACTTC	CSVARGQETQYF
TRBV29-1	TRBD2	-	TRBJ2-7	TGCAGCGTTGTGCCCAGCGGGGGTGCGGAGTACTTC	CSVVPSGGAEYF
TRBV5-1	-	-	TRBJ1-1	TGCGCCAGCAGCCTAAGCCCGGCGGGGAGCACTGAAGCTTTCTTT	CASSLSPAGSTEAFF
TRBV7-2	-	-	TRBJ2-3	TGTGCCAGCAGCAAAACGGACTATGTTGCGGCAGATACGCAGTATTTT	CASSKTDYVAADTQYF
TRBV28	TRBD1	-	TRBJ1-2	TGTGCCAGCACCCCGGGACAGGGTCTCTATGGCTACACCTTC	CASTPGQGLYGYTF
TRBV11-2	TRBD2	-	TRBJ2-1	TGTGCCAGCAGCCCCAGCGGGAGGGCCGGCAATGAGCAGTTCTTC	CASSPSGRAGNEQFF
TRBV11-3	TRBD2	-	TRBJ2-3	TGTGCCAGCAGCTTCAGTGGGACTAGCGGCGTCTCAGATACGCAGTATTTT	CASSFSGTSGVSDTQYF
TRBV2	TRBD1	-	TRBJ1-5	TGTGCCAGCAGTTGGGACAGTACTGGCAATCAGCCCCAGCATTTT	CASSWDSTGNQPQHF
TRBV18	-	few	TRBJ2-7	TGTGCCAGCTCACCACCGTACTCTCGGGGGGAGCAGTACTTC	CASSPPYSRGEQYF
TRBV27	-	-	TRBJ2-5	TGTGCCAGCAGACCCCAGGGTGGCCTAGAGACCCAGTACTTC	CASRPQGGLETQYF
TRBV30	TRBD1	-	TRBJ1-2	TGTGCCTGGAGTCGGACAGGGTCGGCTGACTATGGCTACACCTTC	CAWSRTGSADYGYTF
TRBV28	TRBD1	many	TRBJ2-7	TGTGCCAGCAGTTTAACGGGACAGGATTACTACGAGCAGTACTTC	CASSLTGQDYYEQYF
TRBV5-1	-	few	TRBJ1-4	TGCGCCAGCAGCTTGGAAATCGGAGGTAATGAAAAACTGTTTTTT	CASSLEIGGNEKLFF
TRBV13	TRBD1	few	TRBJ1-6	TGTGCCAGCAGCCTACCGGGACAGGGGGGATCACCCCTCCACTTT	CASSLPGQGGSPLHF
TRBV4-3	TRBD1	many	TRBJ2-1	TGCGCCAGCAGCCAACCGACAGGGGGATACAATGAGCAGTTCTTC	CASSQPTGGYNEQFF
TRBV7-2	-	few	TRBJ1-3	TGTGCCAGCAGCTTAGTACAGGCGGGGGGAAACACCATATATTTT	CASSLVQAGGNTIYF
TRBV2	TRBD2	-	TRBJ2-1	TGTGCCAGCAGTAAACTAGCGGGGGTGTACAATGAGCAGTTCTTC	CASSKLAGVYNEQFF
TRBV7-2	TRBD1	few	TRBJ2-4	TGTGCCAGCAGCCCACAGGGGATGAACATTCAGTACTTC	CASSPQGMNIQYF
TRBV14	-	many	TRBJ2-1	TGTGCCAGCAGCCAAGTTGGCCGCTACAATGAGCAGTTCTTC	CASSQVGRYNEQFF
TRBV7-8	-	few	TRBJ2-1	TGTGCCAGCAGCTTATCAGCAGGAATATCCTACAATGAGCAGTTCTTC	CASSLSAGISYNEQFF
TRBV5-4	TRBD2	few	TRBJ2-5	TGTGCCAGCAGCCCTGGGAGGGGTTACCAAGAGACCCAGTACTTC	CASSPGRGYQETQYF
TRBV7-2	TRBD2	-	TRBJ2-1	TGTGCCAGCAGCTCGAGAAGACTAGCGGGAGTAGTCTTC	CASSSRRLAGVVF
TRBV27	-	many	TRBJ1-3	TGTGCCAGCAGTTTAAGGCCTACGGGTACTGGAAACACCATATATTTT	CASSLRPTGTGNTIYF
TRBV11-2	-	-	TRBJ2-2	TGTGCCAGCAGCTTAGTAGCGGTGCACACCGGGGAGCTGTTTTTT	CASSLVAVHTGELFF
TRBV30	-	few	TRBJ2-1	TGTGCCTGGAGTGTACGGGAGTACAATGAGCAGTTCTTC	CAWSVREYNEQFF
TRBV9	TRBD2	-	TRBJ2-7	TGTGCCAGCAGCGTATCCCCGGGGGGGCGAGCCTACGAGCAGTACTTC	CASSVSPGGRAYEQYF
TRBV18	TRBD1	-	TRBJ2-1	TGTGCCAGCTCACCATATGGACAGGGGGCTGGCGGCGAGCAGTTCTTC	CASSPYGQGAGGEQFF
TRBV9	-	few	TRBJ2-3	TGTGCCAGCAGCGTAGAGCCCGGCACAGATACGCAGTATTTT	CASSVEPGTDTQYF
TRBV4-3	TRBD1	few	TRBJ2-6	TGCGCCAGCAGGAACAGGGGAGCCAACGTCCTGACTTTC	CASRNRGANVLTF
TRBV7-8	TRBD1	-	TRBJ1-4	TGTGCCAGCAGCCTGGGACAGCTAAATGAAAAACTGTTTTTT	CASSLGQLNEKLFF
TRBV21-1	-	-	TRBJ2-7	TGTGCCAGCAGCACAAGGGGCGAGACGACCTACGAGCAGTACTTC	CASSTRGETTYEQYF
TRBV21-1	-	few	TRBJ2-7	TGTGCCAGCAGCACCAGGGGGGACAGGGGCCCGCCCTACGAGCAGTACTTC	CASSTRGDRGPPYEQYF
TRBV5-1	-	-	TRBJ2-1	TGCGCCAGCAGCTTGTGGTTTCAGACTTACTCCTACAATGAGCAGTTCTTC	CASSLWFQTYSYNEQFF
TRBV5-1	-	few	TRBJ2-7	TGCGCCAGCAGCTTGGCAGGGTGGCCCTACGAGCAGTACTTC	CASSLAGWPYEQYF
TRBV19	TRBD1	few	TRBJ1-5	TGTGCCAGTAGTAACCGACAGGGGAAGGAGCCCCAGCATTTT	CASSNRQGKEPQHF
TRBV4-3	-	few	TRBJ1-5	TGCGCCAGCAGCCAAGACGAGGGCCAGCCCCAGCATTTT	CASSQDEGQPQHF
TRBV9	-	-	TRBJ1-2	TGTGCCAGCAGCGTTGCGGGGCGCAACTATGGCTACACCTTC	CASSVAGRNYGYTF
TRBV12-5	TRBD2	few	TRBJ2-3	TGTGCTAGTGGTCCCCGGGGAGCGGGAGGGGGTACGCAGTATTTT	CASGPRGAGGGTQYF
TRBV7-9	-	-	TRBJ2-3	TGCGCCAGCAGCCCTATTGTAGGTGGAGGCACAGATACGCAGTATTTT	CASSPIVGGGTDTQYF
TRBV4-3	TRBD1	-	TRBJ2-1	TGCGCCAGCAGCCAAGGGGAGGACAGGGTCTACAATGAGCAGTTCTTC	CASSQGEDRVYNEQFF
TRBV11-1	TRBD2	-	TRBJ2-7	TGTGCCAGCAGCCCCAAGGGACTAGAGGACTACGAGCAGTACTTC	CASSPKGLEDYEQYF
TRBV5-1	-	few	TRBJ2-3	TGCGCCAGCAGCCTACGAGCGAGAACTAGCACAGATACGCAGTATTTT	CASSLRARTSTDTQYF
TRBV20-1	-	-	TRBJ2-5	TGCAGTGCCGACAACCAGACCCAGTACTTC	CSADNQTQYF
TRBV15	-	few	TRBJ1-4	TGTGCCACCAGCAGGGAACCGGGAGTTTCCGAAAAACTGTTTTTT	CATSREPGVSEKLFF
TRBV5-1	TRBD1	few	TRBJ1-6	TGCGCCAGCAGCCCCCGGAGGTCGGGACAGGATAATTCACCCCTCCACTTT	CASSPRRSGQDNSPLHF
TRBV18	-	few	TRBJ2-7	TGTGCCAGCTCACCGCTCCCAGACTACGAGCAGTACTTC	CASSPLPDYEQYF
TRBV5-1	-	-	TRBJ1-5	TGCGCCAGCAGCATCAGGGGCGGCAATCAGCCCCAGCATTTT	CASSIRGGNQPQHF
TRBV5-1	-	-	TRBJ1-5	TGCGCCAGCAGCTTGGGACCTCAGGGTAGCAATCAGCCCCAGCATTTT	CASSLGPQGSNQPQHF
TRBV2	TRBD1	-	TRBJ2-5	TGTGCCAGCATTTCAGGACAGGTCTCCGAGACCCAGTACTTC	CASISGQVSETQYF
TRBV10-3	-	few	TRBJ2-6	TGTGCCTCCACCGGACTCTCTGGGGCCAACGTCCTGACTTTC	CASTGLSGANVLTF
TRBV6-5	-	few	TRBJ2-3	TGTGCCAGCAGTTATGAGGGGGACGCAGATACGCAGTATTTT	CASSYEGDADTQYF
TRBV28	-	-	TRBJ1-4	TGTGCCAGCAGTGAAAGTTCCGGGGCTAATGAAAAACTGTTTTTT	CASSESSGANEKLFF
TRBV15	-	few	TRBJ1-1	TGTGCCACCAGCAGAGGCCTAGGACAGTTGAACACTGAAGCTTTCTTT	CATSRGLGQLNTEAFF
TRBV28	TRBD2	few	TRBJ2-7	TGTGCCAGCAGTTGGGGAGGGTCCTACGAGCAGTACTTC	CASSWGGSYEQYF
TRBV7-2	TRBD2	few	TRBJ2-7	TGTGCCAGCAGCTCCACGGGACTAGCGGCCTCCTACGAGCAGTACTTC	CASSSTGLAASYEQYF
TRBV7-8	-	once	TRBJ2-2	TGTGCCAGCAGCCTCCAGGGGACCGGGGAGCTGTTTTTT	CASSLQGTGELFF